This entry lists 29 T cell receptor beta chains sequenced from one sample in a study of blood T cells in healthy people across ages (dated by TCRdb to the mid-2010s). Libraries were constructed by 5' RACE. The sequencer listed for this sample is Illumina HiSeq 2500. A second PCR of about 6 to 11 cycles was run with a J-beta primer mix and a sample-barcoded 5' primer. TCRdb's own reprocessing of the public reads used fastp at Q25 and MiXCR and kept productive beta chains. Each entry merges the rows of one CDR3 protein and shows their most common DNA and genes. This sample holds hundreds of thousands of distinct CDR3 sequences; about 25% were observed only once. The ten largest make up 9.4% of the sample. The sample was also reused in another study, on T cells of mothers and their children.

Sequenced sample: blood. These receptors all come from a boy between 5 and 17 years old in good health.

The chain combines TRBV12-3 or TRBV12-4 with TRBJ1-1, with D perhaps TRBD1 (6 bases). The CDR3 loop spans 15 amino acids. V gave up 6 bases and J gave up 4 bases, with 18 bases separating them. Written as DNA, the CDR3 is TGTGCCAGCAGCGAGGGGGTGGGGAGAGCCACTGAAGCTTTCTTT. This codes for CASSEGVGRATEAFF.

This clonotype was picked up a small number of times. The CDR3 nucleotides read TGTGCCAGCAGCCCCTGGAATGTCGGGGGGGCTTCAGATACGCAGTATTTT. Protein product: CASSPWNVGGASDTQYF. The V call is TRBV27, the J call TRBJ2-3, with 8 bases matching TRBD2. CDR1 is MNHEY, CDR2 SMNVEV, per germline (reference sequence). V trimming: 6 bases; J trimming: 4 bases; junction bases outside the gene matches: 15. There are 17 residues in the CDR3.

The gene calls are TRBV6-2 or TRBV6-3 and TRBJ2-7; perhaps TRBD2 as D (6 bases). The CDR3 is 16 amino acids. Looked up from germline, CDR1 is MNHEY and CDR2 is SVGEGT. V was clipped by 4 bases and J by 3 bases, with 19 bases between them. The CDR3 protein is CASSFHLGRKNYEQYF. The CDR3 DNA reads as TGTGCCAGCAGTTTCCATTTAGGGAGGAAGAACTACGAGCAGTACTTC.

This clonotype has just a few counts. The chain links TRBV28 to TRBJ2-7; tentatively, D is TRBD2 (5 bases). Germline lookup yields CDR1 MDHEN and CDR2 SYDVKM. Trimming shortened V by 3 bases and J by 2 bases, and 11 bases separated the two germline ends. This CDR3 region has 14 residues. CDR3 loop: CASSFIREAYEQYF. The CDR3 region has the DNA TGTGCCAGCAGTTTTATCCGGGAAGCCTACGAGCAGTACTTC.

The chain has TRBV3-1 and TRBJ2-1; D remains unclear. Germline CDR1 and CDR2: LGHDT and YNNKEL (reference sequence). CDR3 length: 15 residues. With 4 bases removed from V and 0 bases from J, the gap between germline ends came to 10 bases. The CDR3 region is CASSPPLGSYNEQFF. CDR3 bases: TGTGCCAGCAGCCCCCCGTTGGGCTCCTACAATGAGCAGTTCTTC.

The genes are TRBV2 and TRBJ2-7; 7 bases match TRBD2. From germline, CDR1 is SNHLY and CDR2 FYNNEI. The CDR3 is 13 residues long. V shed 4 bases and J 2 bases; nucleotides not matched to a gene: 2. The CDR3 DNA is TGTGCCAGCAGTGGGCGGGAGCCCTACGAGCAGTACTTC. It codes for CASSGREPYEQYF.

There are a few counts of this clonotype. The V gene is TRBV12-3 or TRBV12-4, the J gene TRBJ2-1, with no clear D. V lost 4 bases and J 0 bases, leaving 10 bases between the germline ends. This CDR3 comprises 15 residues. CDR3 sequence reads: CASSSFTSSYNEQFF. As DNA, the CDR3 is TGTGCCAGCAGTTCCTTCACCTCCTCCTACAATGAGCAGTTCTTC.

Regarding this clonotype: At one boundary the junction diverges from the germline segment, which might be a read error. The V gene is TRBV7-7, the J gene TRBJ2-5; 9 bases are a match to TRBD2. The length of the CDR3 is 14 residues. Germline assignment: CDR1 SSHAT and CDR2 FNYEAQ (reference sequence). The CDR3 nucleotides are TGTGCTAGCAGCTTAGCGGGAGCACCGGAGACCCAGTACTTC. Translated, it gives CASSLAGAPETQYF.

The V call is TRBV10-3, the J call TRBJ2-3, with D perhaps assigned TRBD1 or TRBD2 (5 bases each). The CDR3 has 16 amino acids. Germline V CDR1 and CDR2: ENHRY, SYGVKD. Trimming stripped 3 bases from V and 6 bases from J, with 19 bases between. As DNA, the CDR3 is TGTGCCATCAGTGATTGGCAGGGAGAGGTGGAGGATACGCAGTATTTT. Translation: CAISDWQGEVEDTQYF.

The chain combines TRBV5-1 with TRBJ2-7; TRBD2 aligns across 10 bases. Germline CDR1 and CDR2: SGHRS and YFSETQ. The V segment lost 4 bases and the J segment 4 bases; nucleotides outside the gene matches: 5. The length of the CDR3 is 14 residues. CDR3 nucleotides: TGCGCCAGCAGCGGCCCTAGCGGGAGTTACGAGCAGTACTTC. Amino acid sequence: CASSGPSGSYEQYF.

The chain combines TRBV7-9 with TRBJ2-1, with TRBD1 as a possible D gene (6 bases). Germline CDR1 reads SEHNR; CDR2 reads FQNEAQ (reference sequence). The V gene lost 1 base and the J gene lost 9 bases, with 22 bases spanning the gap. The CDR3 is made up of 17 amino acids. The CDR3 spells CASSLERYRALKSEQFF. The CDR3 nucleotides read TGTGCCAGCAGCTTAGAGCGCTACAGGGCCCTAAAATCTGAGCAGTTCTTC.

The chain is built from TRBV12-3 or TRBV12-4 and TRBJ1-2; 7 bases line up with TRBD1. The V and J ends lost 1 base and 4 bases, in that order; junction bases with no gene match: 6. This CDR3 is built from 15 residues. The CDR3 protein is CASSLGDSLFYGYTF. The CDR3 DNA is TGTGCCAGCAGTTTAGGGGACAGCCTCTTCTATGGCTACACCTTC.

CDR3 amino acids: CASSLPTRTNEQFF. CDR3 DNA sequence: TGTGCCAGCAGCCTACCTACTAGGACAAATGAGCAGTTCTTC. The chain combines TRBV11-2 with TRBJ2-5; D possibly matches TRBD1 or TRBD2 (5 bases each). The better agreement between TRBJ2-1 and the DNA end casts doubt on the J call. CDR1 is SGHAT and CDR2 is FQNNGV in the germline V gene. This CDR3 comprises 14 residues.

This clonotype has a handful of counts. The chain links TRBV21-1 to TRBJ2-5. Near its end, the DNA agrees better with TRBJ2-1, so the J call may be wrong. TRBV21-1 is a pseudogene. The CDR3 totals 16 residues. The CDR3 loop is CASSKITRETYNEQFF. In DNA form, the CDR3 reads TGTGCCAGCAGCAAAATTACAAGGGAAACCTACAATGAGCAGTTCTTC.

This clonotype was picked up a small number of times. V usage is TRBV25-1 and J usage is TRBJ2-7, with 8 positions matching TRBD1. The CDR3 covers 12 residues. The V segment lost 8 bases and the J segment 3 bases; nucleotides outside the gene matches: 3. Germline values: CDR1 MGHDK, CDR2 SYGVNS. The CDR3, as DNA: TGTGCCAGCCAACAGGGGGTCTACGAGCAGTACTTC. Translated: CASQQGVYEQYF.

This clonotype was seen a handful of times. The chain has TRBV5-1 and TRBJ2-5; 10 bases match TRBD2. Germline V lookup: CDR1 SGHRS, CDR2 YFSETQ. The CDR3 totals 16 residues. V was clipped by 3 bases and J by 5 bases; unmatched bases: 10. CDR3 region: CASSWDMLAGVETQYF. The CDR3 DNA reads TGCGCCAGCAGCTGGGATATGCTAGCGGGGGTGGAGACCCAGTACTTC.

Points on this clonotype: One junction end does not reproduce the germline sequence, and a read error may be involved. This sequence joins TRBV9 and TRBJ2-7, with 8 bases aligning to TRBD2. This CDR3 is built from 16 residues. CDR1 and CDR2 from the germline V gene are SGDLS and YYNGEE. CDR3 nucleotide sequence: TGTGCCAGCAGCGTAGGAGGTAGCGGGGATACCTACAAGCAGTACTTC. Encoded protein: CASSVGGSGDTYKQYF. The variable domain in full, with the rest retrieved from reference TRBV9 and TRBJ2-7, is DSGVTQTPKHLITATGQRVTLRCSPRSGDLSVYWYQQSLDQGLQFLIQYYNGEERAKGNILERFSAQQFPDLHSELNLSSLELGDSALYFCASSVGGSGDTYKQYFGPGTRLTVT.

This clonotype has only a few counts. The genes are TRBV28 and TRBJ2-1; D tentatively fits TRBD1 or TRBD2 (5 bases each). The V end lost 2 bases, the J end lost 10 bases, and 12 bases lay between the germline ends. Germline-derived CDR1 and CDR2 are MDHEN and SYDVKM. The CDR3 has 13 residues. As DNA, the CDR3 is TGTGCCAGCAGTTTACCGGGGCAGGGAGAGCAGTTCTTC. Translating it yields CASSLPGQGEQFF.

The chain combines TRBV28 with TRBJ2-1; no clear D gene. Germline CDR1 and CDR2: MDHEN and SYDVKM. With 2 bases removed from V and 4 bases from J, the gap between germline ends came to 12 bases. This CDR3 contains 15 residues. The CDR3 reads CASSLTEVPYNEQFF. As DNA, the CDR3 is TGTGCCAGCAGTTTAACCGAGGTCCCGTACAATGAGCAGTTCTTC.

A word on this clonotype: The DNA is omitted, as the CDR3 cannot be located on it reliably, and the CDR3 follows TCRdb's listing. This chain links TRBV12-3 or TRBV12-4 with TRBJ1-5. The CDR3 extends over 14 residues, inclusive of both ends. CDR3 amino acids: CASSFLADNQPQHF.

V gene TRBV5-5 combines with J gene TRBJ1-5; 8 bases are shared with TRBD1. The CDR3 covers 14 residues. With 2 bases clipped from V and 5 bases from J, the junction kept 3 bases outside the gene matches. CDR1 and CDR2 (germline): SGHKS, YYEKEE (reference sequence). The CDR3 spells CASSFRDRYQPQHF. CDR3 in DNA: TGTGCCAGCAGCTTCCGGGACAGGTATCAGCCCCAGCATTTT.

This clonotype was found a few times. At one of its ends the junction is not consistent with the germline gene, which may arise from a read error. The chain combines TRBV12-3 or TRBV12-4 with TRBJ2-7; 11 bases fit TRBD2. CDR3 length: 14 amino acids. The CDR3, as DNA: TGTGTCAGCAGTTCGACTAGCGGGATATACGAGCAGTACTTC. Translating it yields CVSSSTSGIYEQYF.

There are a few counts of this clonotype. The chain combines TRBV29-1 with TRBJ2-7; maybe TRBD1 (5 bases). The ends were cut back, 8 bases at V and 2 bases at J, with 13 bases in the middle. Germline V gene lookup returns CDR1 SQVTM and CDR2 ANQGSEA. The CDR3 consists of 12 residues. The CDR3 DNA reads as TGCAGCATCAACAGGAGCCCCTACGAGCAGTACTTC. Amino acid sequence: CSINRSPYEQYF.

This clonotype occurred a few times. The chain is built from TRBV6-2 or TRBV6-3 and TRBJ2-1; TRBD2 matches 10 bases. Germline-derived CDR1 and CDR2 are MNHEY and SVGEGT. This CDR3 has 16 amino acids. V lost 4 bases, J lost 7 bases, and 10 bases stayed unmatched. This CDR3 is CASSSLVAGGVNEQFF. The CDR3 nucleotides are TGTGCCAGCAGTTCATTAGTAGCGGGGGGCGTAAATGAGCAGTTCTTC.

This clonotype showed up just a few times. V gene TRBV6-2 or TRBV6-3 combines with J gene TRBJ2-7, with 8 positions matching TRBD2. The length of the CDR3 is 14 residues. After removal of 3 bases from V and 3 bases from J, the junction contained 4 bases not matched to a gene. Per the germline V gene, CDR1 is MNHEY and CDR2 is SVGEGT. CDR3 protein: CASSYLRGVYEQYF. The CDR3 DNA reads TGTGCCAGCAGTTATTTGCGGGGGGTCTACGAGCAGTACTTC.

This clonotype was detected only a few times. The J gene is TRBJ2-2, the V gene TRBV6-5; the D gene is possibly TRBD1 (6 bases). Trimming cost V 7 bases and J 0 bases, with 9 bases left between them. This CDR3 has 14 residues. Germline CDR1 reads MNHEY; CDR2 reads SVGAGI. The CDR3: CASTRTANTGELFF. CDR3 DNA: TGTGCCAGCACCAGGACAGCGAACACCGGGGAGCTGTTTTTT.

J is TRBJ1-2 and V is TRBV6-1, with D possibly matching TRBD1 (5 bases). This CDR3 is built from 13 residues. V was trimmed by 7 bases and J by 5 bases, leaving 14 bases between them. CDR1 and CDR2 (germline): MNHNS, SASEGT. In DNA form, the CDR3 reads TGTGCCAGCATACGGGGACTGATATATGGCTACACCTTC. It specifies CASIRGLIYGYTF.

This clonotype was detected a few times. The chain has TRBV2 and TRBJ2-5; maybe TRBD2 (6 bases). The J call may be wrong; the DNA end is better matched by TRBJ2-7. Germline V gives CDR1 SNHLY, CDR2 FYNNEI. The CDR3 consists of 13 residues. This chain's CDR3 is CASSEAGIYEQYF. The CDR3 bases are TGTGCCAGCAGTGAGGCGGGGATATACGAGCAGTACTTC.

This clonotype was seen only a few times. The rearrangement joins TRBV5-6 to TRBJ2-4, with D maybe TRBD2 (6 bases). The CDR3 extends over 15 amino acids. Germline CDR1 and CDR2: SGHDT and YYEEEE. V was clipped by 4 bases and J by 6 bases, with 17 bases between them. The CDR3 is CASSDLGGTVNIQYF. The CDR3 DNA reads as TGTGCCAGCAGCGACCTGGGGGGAACGGTAAACATTCAGTACTTC.